The T cell receptor (beta chain) under discussion was sequenced for a study of CD8 T cells in Susac syndrome. From blood CD8+ and CD4+ T cells, the TCR beta chain was sequenced. An amount of RNA that ranged from roughly 0.45 to 1 ug was reverse transcribed with random hexamers. TCRdb re-analysed the immunoSEQ multiplex PCR reads in MiXCR, keeping a single row per CDR3 protein. The sample has under 200,000 distinct CDR3 sequences; 90% to 95% are singletons. This clonotype was counted a few times. The sample comprised CD4+ T cells from PBMCs. This clonotype was obtained from a human donor with Susac syndrome.

CDR3 in DNA: TGTGCCAGCAGTTCACCACTAGCGGGGGACTACGAGCAGTACTTC. As protein: CASSSPLAGDYEQYF. The chain joins TRBV6-5 to TRBJ2-7; 11 positions agree with TRBD2. Trimming at V came to 4 bases and at J to 3 bases, leaving 5 bases not matched to a gene. The germline gives CDR1 MNHEY, CDR2 SVGAGI. The CDR3 sequence is 15 residues long.